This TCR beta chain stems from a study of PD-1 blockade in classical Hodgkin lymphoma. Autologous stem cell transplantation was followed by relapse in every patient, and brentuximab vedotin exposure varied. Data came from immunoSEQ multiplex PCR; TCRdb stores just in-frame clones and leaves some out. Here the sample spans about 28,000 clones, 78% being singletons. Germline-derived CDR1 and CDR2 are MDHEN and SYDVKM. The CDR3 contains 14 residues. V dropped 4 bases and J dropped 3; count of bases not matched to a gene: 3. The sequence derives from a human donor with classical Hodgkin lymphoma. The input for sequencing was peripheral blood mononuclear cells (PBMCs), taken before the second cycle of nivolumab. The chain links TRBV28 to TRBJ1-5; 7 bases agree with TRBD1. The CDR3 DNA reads TGTGCCAGCAGTTGGGGGACAGTCAATCAGCCCCAGCATTTT. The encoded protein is CASSWGTVNQPQHF.